The rows below give T cell receptor beta chains drawn from one sample of a study of siplizumab effects on memory and regulatory T cells. Libraries were prepared by immunoSEQ multiplex PCR; TCRdb keeps only in-frame clonotypes and omits some of them. Among some 100,000 clones listed, approximately 93% were seen once. The sequenced material came from CD8+ T cells sorted from blood. The source of these receptors is a human donor in good health. Both conserved end residues are part of each CDR3. A D gene is named only where the DNA matches it firmly. Some rows have no size entry. The others give once, few or many, or a class for an expanded clone.

TRBJ2-1,TRBD2,once,TRBV7-9,TGTGCCAGCAGCTCCCCCCTCACCGAGACTAGCGACCACAATGAGCAGTTCTTC,CASSSPLTETSDHNEQFF
TRBJ2-7,NA,NA,TRBV4-1,TGCGCCAGCAGCCAAGAATACAGACTCTCCTACGAGCAGTACTTC,CASSQEYRLSYEQYF
TRBJ1-2,TRBD1,NA,TRBV5-1,TGCGCCAGCAGCGGGGACAGGGAAGTCTTTGGCTACACCTTC,CASSGDREVFGYTF
TRBJ2-5,NA,once,TRBV5-4,TGTGCCAGCAGCTTGGCCCGGGGGAGCGAGACCCAGTACTTC,CASSLARGSETQYF
TRBJ2-5,TRBD2,NA,TRBV7-2,TGTGCCAGCAGCTTAGGACTAGCGGGAGTGATGGAGACCCAGTACTTC,CASSLGLAGVMETQYF
TRBJ2-5,NA,NA,TRBV25-1,TGTGCCAGCAGTGAGAAACTCCGGGCCTCAGGGTGGGAGACCCAGTACTTC,CASSEKLRASGWETQYF
TRBJ1-5,NA,NA,TRBV28,TGTGCCAGCAGTCCCGGGGTGGGGCACAATCAGCCCCAGCATTTT,CASSPGVGHNQPQHF
TRBJ1-2,NA,NA,TRBV6-1,TGTGCCAGCAGTGAATACGATCTGGGCGGCTACACCTTC,CASSEYDLGGYTF
TRBJ2-7,TRBD1,NA,TRBV11-2,TGTGCCAGCAGCTTAGCCAGGGGGCTCGGTTACGAGCAGTACTTC,CASSLARGLGYEQYF
TRBJ2-3,NA,NA,TRBV7-9,TGTGCCAGCAGCACGAGCCAGAGCACAGATACGCAGTATTTT,CASSTSQSTDTQYF
TRBJ1-1,NA,NA,TRBV19,TGTGCCAGTAGTACCCACCTCGGGGGGGGGACTGAAGCTTTCTTT,CASSTHLGGGTEAFF
TRBJ2-2,TRBD2,NA,TRBV2,TGTGCCAGCAGCCGTAGCGGGGGGGTCACCGGGGAGCTGTTTTTT,CASSRSGGVTGELFF
TRBJ2-7,TRBD2,NA,TRBV13,TGTGCCAGCAGCTTAGGCGGGGGGGCGATCTACGAGCAGTACTTC,CASSLGGGAIYEQYF
TRBJ1-4,NA,NA,TRBV29-1,TGCAGCGCCGTGGGGCCGGGAAAACTGTTTTTT,CSAVGPGKLFF
TRBJ1-1,TRBD1,NA,TRBV4-3,TGCGCCAGCAGCCATCTACAGGGGGCGAACACTGAAGCTTTCTTT,CASSHLQGANTEAFF
TRBJ2-7,NA,NA,TRBV11-3,TGTGCCAGCAGCCCTACTGAGGGATACTCCTACGAGCAGTACTTC,CASSPTEGYSYEQYF
TRBJ2-7,NA,once,TRBV19,TGTGCCAGTAGTCTTACGGGGTCCTCCTACGAGCAGTACTTC,CASSLTGSSYEQYF
TRBJ1-2,NA,NA,TRBV13,TGTGCCAGCAGCCCACTTCCCGGGGTAGAGGGCTACACCTTC,CASSPLPGVEGYTF
TRBJ2-1,NA,NA,TRBV27,TGTGCCACCCGTCCCTCTACTGGCGGTTCCTACAATGAGCAGTTCTTC,CATRPSTGGSYNEQFF
TRBJ2-1,TRBD2,NA,TRBV27,TGTGCCAGCAGTCCCTCTCCTAGCGGGAGAGACGATGAGCAGTTCTTC,CASSPSPSGRDDEQFF
TRBJ1-2,TRBD1,NA,TRBV2,TGTGCCAGCAGGAGGGACAGGGAAAAGTATCGCTACACCTTC,CASRRDREKYRYTF
TRBJ1-6,NA,once,TRBV7-9,TGTGCCAGCAGCTTAGCGCCAGGGGTTTCACCCCTCCACTTT,CASSLAPGVSPLHF
TRBJ1-5,NA,NA,TRBV6-1,TGTGCCAGCAGTGAACCATATTGGGGGGACGCATTGGGTCAGCCCCAGCATTTT,CASSEPYWGDALGQPQHF
TRBJ1-2,NA,NA,TRBV9,TGTGCCAGCAGCCCCCCCGGCTATGGCTACACCTTC,CASSPPGYGYTF
TRBJ1-2,NA,NA,TRBV5-4,TGTGCCAGCAGCTCCTACATGGGCACAGACAAATTTTATGGCTACACCTTC,CASSSYMGTDKFYGYTF
TRBJ2-7,TRBD1,once,TRBV7-9,TGTGCCAGCAGCGAGGACAGGGATTACGAGCAGTACTTC,CASSEDRDYEQYF
TRBJ1-5,TRBD1,few,TRBV15,TGTGCCACCAGCAGAGATCATAATGCCCGGGACAGGGATCCTAGCAATCAGCCCCAGCATTTT,CATSRDHNARDRDPSNQPQHF
TRBJ2-7,NA,NA,TRBV27,TGTGCCAGCAGTTCCCTCGGAGGTGGCTCGTACGAGCAGTACTTC,CASSSLGGGSYEQYF
TRBJ2-7,NA,NA,TRBV6-5,TGTGCCAGCAGTCTCCCCGGCAACGAGCAGTACTTC,CASSLPGNEQYF
TRBJ2-7,NA,NA,TRBV11-1,TGTGCCAGCAGCTTCGGACAGTCCTACGAGCAGTACTTC,CASSFGQSYEQYF
TRBJ2-7,TRBD1,NA,TRBV29-1,TGCAGCGTTGGTCGGGACAGGGACTCCTACGAGCAGTACTTC,CSVGRDRDSYEQYF
TRBJ2-2,TRBD2,NA,TRBV5-1,TGCGCCAGCAGGACAAACCATAGGACTAGCGGGGGCCCCGGGGAGCTGTTTTTT,CASRTNHRTSGGPGELFF
TRBJ1-1,NA,NA,TRBV19,TGTGCCAGTAGTAGGGGTCTGGCAGCCACTGAAGCTTTCTTT,CASSRGLAATEAFF